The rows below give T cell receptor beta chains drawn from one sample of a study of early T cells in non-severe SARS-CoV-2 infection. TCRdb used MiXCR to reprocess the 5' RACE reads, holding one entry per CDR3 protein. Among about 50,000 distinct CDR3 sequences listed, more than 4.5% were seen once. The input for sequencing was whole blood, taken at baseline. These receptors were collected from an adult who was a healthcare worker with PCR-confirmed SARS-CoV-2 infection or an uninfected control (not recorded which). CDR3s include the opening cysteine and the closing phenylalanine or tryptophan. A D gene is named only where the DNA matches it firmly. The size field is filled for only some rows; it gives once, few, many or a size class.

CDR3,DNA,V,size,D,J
CASSLDRPQETQYF,TGCGCCAGCAGCTTGGACAGGCCTCAAGAGACCCAGTACTTC,TRBV5-1,many,-,TRBJ2-5
CASSLALQGGNEKLFF,TGTGCCAGCAGCTTAGCCTTACAGGGAGGAAATGAAAAACTGTTTTTT,TRBV7-2,many,-,TRBJ1-4
CASSSPAGGRSYEQYF,TGCGCCAGCAGCTCCCCGGCGGGAGGGCGGTCCTACGAGCAGTACTTC,TRBV5-1,many,TRBD2,TRBJ2-7
CASREKGGDTQYF,TGTGCCAGCAGAGAAAAAGGCGGGGATACGCAGTATTTT,TRBV7-9,many,-,TRBJ2-3
CASSLGLAGGTGELFF,TGTGCCAGCAGCTTAGGACTAGCGGGAGGCACCGGGGAGCTGTTTTTT,TRBV9,many,TRBD2,TRBJ2-2
CASSSLHSGANVLTF,TGTGCCAGCTCATCACTCCACTCTGGGGCCAACGTCCTGACTTTC,TRBV18,many,-,TRBJ2-6
CSAILRAGPFTDTQYF,TGCAGTGCCATTCTGAGGGCAGGGCCTTTCACAGATACGCAGTATTTT,TRBV20-1,many,-,TRBJ2-3
CSARRDLSYEQYF,TGCAGTGCTCGCAGGGACCTCTCGTACGAGCAGTACTTC,TRBV20-1,many,-,TRBJ2-7
CASSLDRFPNSYEQYF,TGTGCCAGCAGCTTAGACCGGTTCCCCAACTCCTACGAGCAGTACTTC,TRBV11-2,many,-,TRBJ2-7
CASTPRGGQETQYF,TGTGCCAGCACCCCCCGGGGCGGCCAAGAGACCCAGTACTTC,TRBV12-3/TRBV12-4,few,-,TRBJ2-5
CAWSGRDRPGQDF,TGTGCCTGGAGCGGACGGGACAGACCAGGTCAGGACTTC,TRBV30,few,TRBD1,TRBJ2-7
CASSDGQGGNNEQFF,TGTGCCAGTAGTGACGGACAGGGGGGCAACAATGAGCAGTTCTTC,TRBV19,many,TRBD1,TRBJ2-1
CSVVAEGWNTIYF,TGCAGCGTTGTCGCAGAGGGCTGGAACACCATATATTTT,TRBV29-1,few,-,TRBJ1-3
CASSLDRATYEQYF,TGTGCCAGCAGCTTAGACAGGGCGACCTACGAGCAGTACTTC,TRBV11-2,many,-,TRBJ2-7
CASRDRRYNQPQHF,TGTGCCAGCAGGGATCGACGGTACAATCAGCCCCAGCATTTT,TRBV28,many,-,TRBJ1-5
CATSPNLGPQHF,TGTGCCACCAGCCCCAACCTGGGGCCCCAGCATTTT,TRBV15,few,-,TRBJ1-5
CASSYLAGDYEQYF,TGTGCCAGCAGCTATTTAGCGGGGGACTACGAGCAGTACTTC,TRBV7-2,few,TRBD2,TRBJ2-7
CASSSQLAGNTQYF,TGTGCCAGCAGCTCCCAACTAGCGGGAAATACGCAGTATTTT,TRBV11-3,many,TRBD2,TRBJ2-3
CASSLDGPAGQPQHF,TGTGCCAGCAGCTTAGACGGGCCAGCGGGTCAGCCCCAGCATTTT,TRBV7-6,few,-,TRBJ1-5
CSVTRQSRDQPQHF,TGCAGTGTCACTCGACAGAGTAGAGATCAGCCCCAGCATTTT,TRBV20-1,many,-,TRBJ1-5
CSASGRTYNEQFF,TGCAGTGCTAGCGGGAGGACATACAATGAGCAGTTCTTC,TRBV20-1,few,TRBD2,TRBJ2-1
CASSAKGVATGREKLFF,TGTGCCAGCAGCGCTAAAGGGGTCGCGACAGGGAGGGAAAAACTGTTTTTT,TRBV9,many,TRBD1,TRBJ1-4
CASSLIHPSGRNEQFF,TGTGCCAGCAGCTTAATTCATCCTAGCGGGAGAAATGAGCAGTTCTTC,TRBV11-2,many,TRBD2,TRBJ2-1
CASSKGVGMETQYF,TGTGCCAGCAGCAAGGGAGTAGGGATGGAGACCCAGTACTTC,TRBV7-3,many,-,TRBJ2-5
CASSFDFAGASYNEQFF,TGTGCCAGCAGTTTCGACTTCGCGGGTGCCTCCTACAATGAGCAGTTCTTC,TRBV28,-,-,TRBJ2-1
CSVASGGSYNEQFF,TGCAGCGTCGCTAGCGGGGGATCCTACAATGAGCAGTTCTTC,TRBV29-1,many,TRBD2,TRBJ2-1
CATRGTPSIGEQYF,TGTGCCACCCGAGGGACTCCCTCTATTGGCGAGCAGTACTTC,TRBV3-1,-,-,TRBJ2-7
CASSQARWGANDEQFF,TGTGCCAGCAGCCAAGCCCGATGGGGGGCGAACGATGAGCAGTTCTTC,TRBV4-2,many,-,TRBJ2-1
CASRAPGLYYEQYF,TGTGCCAGCAGAGCCCCCGGGCTCTATTACGAGCAGTACTTC,TRBV28,many,-,TRBJ2-7
CSATNIGVKTYDGYTF,TGCAGTGCTACTAATATCGGGGTCAAGACTTATGATGGCTACACCTTC,TRBV20-1,many,-,TRBJ1-2
CASSRRGSSYNEQFF,TGTGCCAGCAGCCGTCGGGGGAGCTCCTACAATGAGCAGTTCTTC,TRBV11-3,few,-,TRBJ2-1
CASSYPGLRTSGIGRYNEQFF,TGTGCCAGCAGTTACCCAGGGCTTCGAACTAGCGGGATCGGGCGGTACAATGAGCAGTTCTTC,TRBV6-2/TRBV6-3,many,TRBD2,TRBJ2-1
CASSVGSSGTIYF,TGTGCCAGCAGCGTTGGATCTTCGGGCACCATATATTTT,TRBV9,-,-,TRBJ1-3
CASSLGEYGEAFF,TGCGCCAGCAGCTTGGGCGAGTATGGTGAAGCTTTCTTT,TRBV5-1,many,-,TRBJ1-1
CASSLCFPAGDYEQYF,TGTGCCAGCAGTTTATGCTTTCCAGCGGGAGACTACGAGCAGTACTTC,TRBV28,many,TRBD2,TRBJ2-7
CASSDNSNQPQHF,TGTGCCAGCAGTGACAATAGCAATCAGCCCCAGCATTTT,TRBV6-4,many,-,TRBJ1-5
CSASPPLAGGPEQFF,TGCAGTGCTAGCCCCCCGCTAGCGGGAGGTCCTGAGCAGTTCTTC,TRBV20-1,few,TRBD2,TRBJ2-1
CASTYEGFAELFF,TGTGCCAGCACCTACGAGGGGTTTGCGGAGCTGTTTTTT,TRBV12-3/TRBV12-4,few,-,TRBJ2-2
CASSLTVANSPLHF,TGTGCCAGCAGTCTCACAGTGGCCAATTCACCCCTCCACTTT,TRBV12-3/TRBV12-4,few,-,TRBJ1-6
CASSLELAGYSGANVLTF,TGCGCCAGCAGCTTGGAACTAGCGGGTTACTCTGGGGCCAACGTCCTGACTTTC,TRBV5-1,many,TRBD2,TRBJ2-6
CASSLSGPDEQFF,TGTGCCAGCAGCCTCTCAGGGCCCGATGAGCAGTTCTTC,TRBV3-1,many,-,TRBJ2-1
CASSLIQQYSNQPQHF,TGTGCCAGCAGCTTAATTCAGCAGTATAGCAATCAGCCCCAGCATTTT,TRBV7-3,many,-,TRBJ1-5